This T cell receptor beta chain was sequenced for a study of T cell repertoires in cytomegalovirus infection (dated by TCRdb to between 2018 and 2021). Regarding the research as a whole: Because public TCR beta signatures pointed to carriage of CMV infection together with the matching HLA type, the HLA type of each donor mattered for the analysis. Overall study outcomes, separate from this receptor: Cumulative frequency of public TCR beta family members discriminated carriers of CMV infection plus the relevant HLA type in this cohort and an independent approximately 340-donor cohort. The ex vivo response was dominated by HLA-C-restricted CMV-specific TCR beta clonotypes, and the single most frequent clonotype in two of eight donors was supplied by these HLA-C-restricted clonotypes.

Its CDR3 holds 15 amino acids, cysteine through phenylalanine. Just CDR3 DNA is preserved here, 45 bases in frame from base 1. The CDR1 and CDR2 encoded by the germline V gene are SGHTA and FQGNSA. A distance of 14 bases separates the germline ends of V and J, which lose 1 base and 7 bases respectively. There are many counts of this clonotype. Its antigen has not been determined. No base-level quality is on record; no much larger clone is a single base apart. Instrument on record: Illumina HiSeq 1500. TCRdb ran its own pipeline on the public reads, namely fastp trimming at Q25 and MiXCR clone calling, and kept in-frame beta chains. Records with the same CDR3 protein are collapsed into one entry carrying the most frequent genes and DNA. This sample lists some 180,000 distinct CDR3 sequences; about 21% were detected once. Clones ranked in the top ten supply about 2.9% of the sample.

Sequencing was carried out using PBMCs. The clonotype comes from a human donor in good health (CMV status not recorded). Some clones in this sample may be carry-over from other donors' samples. This chain is built from TRBV7-2 and TRBJ2-1; the D gene is possibly TRBD1 or TRBD2, each agreeing over 5 bases. CDR3 loop: CASSLELGTLNEQFF. The nucleotide sequence is TGTGCCAGCAGCTTAGAGCTAGGGACCCTGAATGAGCAGTTCTTC.